What follows is one TCR beta chain and its context. This specimen comes from a study of blood T cell repertoires in COVID-19. Clones were read by immunoSEQ multiplex PCR, and TCRdb kept only the in-frame ones, dropping some. The sample has hundreds of thousands of clones; 83% are singletons. Trimming removed 1 base from V and 4 bases from J, with 13 bases in between. Germline CDR1 and CDR2: SGHAT and FQNNGV. CDR3 length equals 15 residues. The TCR comes from a woman aged 50 to 65 who had been exposed to COVID-19. Sample: PBMCs or T cells enriched from blood (not recorded which). The rearrangement uses TRBV11-2 and TRBJ1-1; maybe TRBD1 (6 bases). The CDR3 sequence is CASSLAGGGTTEAFF. DNA for the CDR3: TGTGCCAGCAGCTTAGCGGGGGGGGGCACCACTGAAGCTTTCTTT.